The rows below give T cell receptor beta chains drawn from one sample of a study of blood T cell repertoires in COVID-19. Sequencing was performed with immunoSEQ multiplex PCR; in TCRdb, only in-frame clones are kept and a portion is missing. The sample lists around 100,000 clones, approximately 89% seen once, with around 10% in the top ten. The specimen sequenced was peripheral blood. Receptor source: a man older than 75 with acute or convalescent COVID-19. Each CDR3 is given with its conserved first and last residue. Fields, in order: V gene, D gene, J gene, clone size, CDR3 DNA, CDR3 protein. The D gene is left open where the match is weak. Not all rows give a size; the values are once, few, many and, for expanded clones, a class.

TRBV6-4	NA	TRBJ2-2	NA	TGTGCCAGCAGGGGACAAGCGAACACCGGGGAGCTGTTTTTT	CASRGQANTGELFF
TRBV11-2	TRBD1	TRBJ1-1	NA	TGTGCCAGCAGCTGGGGACAGAGAAACACTGAAGCTTTCTTT	CASSWGQRNTEAFF
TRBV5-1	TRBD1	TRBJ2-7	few	TGCGCCAGCAGCGCACCAGGGACAGGGTCCTACGAGCAGTACTTC	CASSAPGTGSYEQYF
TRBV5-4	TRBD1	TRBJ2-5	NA	TGTGCCAGCAGCGGTATTCGGACAGGGCAAGAGACCCAGTACTTC	CASSGIRTGQETQYF
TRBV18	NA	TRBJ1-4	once	TGTGCCAGCTCACCCTACTTAGTTGAGAGTGAAAAACTGTTTTTT	CASSPYLVESEKLFF
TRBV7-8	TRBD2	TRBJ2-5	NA	TGTGCCAGCAGCTCGGGTAGCGGGGGGGCCGGGCAAGAGACCCAGTACTTC	CASSSGSGGAGQETQYF
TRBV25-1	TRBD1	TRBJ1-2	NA	TGTGCCAGCAGCGAAACGACAGGGGAAGGCTACACCTTC	CASSETTGEGYTF
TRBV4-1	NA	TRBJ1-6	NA	TGCGCCAGCAGCCAAGGGCGGTATAATTCACCCCTCCACTTT	CASSQGRYNSPLHF
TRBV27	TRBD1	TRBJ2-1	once	TGTGCCAGCAGTTTAGAACAGGGGGGTCTTCAACACAATGAGCAGTTCTTC	CASSLEQGGLQHNEQFF
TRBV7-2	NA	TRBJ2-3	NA	TGTGCCAGCAGCTTAGTGGAGGTTACGCAGTATTTT	CASSLVEVTQYF
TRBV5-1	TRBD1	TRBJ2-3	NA	TGCGCCAGCAGCCTCGGGACAGGGGGAGATACGCAGTATTTT	CASSLGTGGDTQYF
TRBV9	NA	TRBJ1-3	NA	TGTGCCAGCAGCGTAGGAGACAGCATCAACACCATATATTTT	CASSVGDSINTIYF
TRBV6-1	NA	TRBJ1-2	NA	TGTGCCAGCAGTGAAGCGCTTCAGGGTGCGGGCTACACCTTC	CASSEALQGAGYTF
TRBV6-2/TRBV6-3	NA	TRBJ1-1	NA	TGTGCCAGCAGTTTATACGGGACTGGGAACACTGAAGCTTTCTTT	CASSLYGTGNTEAFF
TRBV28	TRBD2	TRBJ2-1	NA	TGTGCCAGCAGTGGACTAGCGGGAGTATCTGAGCAGTTCTTC	CASSGLAGVSEQFF
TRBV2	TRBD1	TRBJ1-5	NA	TGTGCCAGCTCCCCCAACAGGGGGCTGGGTCAGCCCCAGCATTTT	CASSPNRGLGQPQHF
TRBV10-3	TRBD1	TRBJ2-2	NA	TGTGCCATTCGGAAGACAGGGGGGGACACCGGGGAGCTGTTTTTT	CAIRKTGGDTGELFF
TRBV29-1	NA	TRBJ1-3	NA	TGCAGCGCGGACACTCCCCGGGGGGACACCATATATTTT	CSADTPRGDTIYF
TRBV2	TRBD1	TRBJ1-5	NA	TGTGCCAGCAGGGACAGGGGAGGCAATCAGCCCCAGCATTTT	CASRDRGGNQPQHF
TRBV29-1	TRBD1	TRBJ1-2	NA	TGCAGCTCGGCGACAGGGATGGACTATGGCTACACCTTC	CSSATGMDYGYTF
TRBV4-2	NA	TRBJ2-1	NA	TGTGCCAGCAGCCAAGATCAGGGGTACAATGAGCAGTTCTTC	CASSQDQGYNEQFF
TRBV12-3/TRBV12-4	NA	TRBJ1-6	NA	TGTGCCAGCAGTTGGGCAGATAATTCACCCCTCCACTTT	CASSWADNSPLHF
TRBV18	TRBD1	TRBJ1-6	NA	TGTGCCAGCTCACCGGGACAGGGTAATTCACCCCTCCACTTT	CASSPGQGNSPLHF
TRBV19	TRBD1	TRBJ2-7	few	TGTGCCAGTAGTACGGCAGGGGGTTGGGGCTCCTACGAGCAGTACTTC	CASSTAGGWGSYEQYF
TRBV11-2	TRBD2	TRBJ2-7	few	TGTGCCAGCAGCCCCCCTAGCGGCTTCTCCTACGAGCAGTACTTC	CASSPPSGFSYEQYF
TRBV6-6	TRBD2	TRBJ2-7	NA	TGTGCCAGCAGTTACGGGGCTAGCGGGAGCCACGAGCAGTACTTC	CASSYGASGSHEQYF
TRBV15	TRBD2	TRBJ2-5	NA	TGTGCCACCAGCAGAGATCAGCGGGGGCGGGGAGAGACCCAGTACTTC	CATSRDQRGRGETQYF
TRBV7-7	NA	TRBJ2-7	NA	TGTGCCAGCAGCCCCTTGTTGGGCGCCCAAGAGCAGTACTTC	CASSPLLGAQEQYF
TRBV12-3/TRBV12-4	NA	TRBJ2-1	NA	TGTGCCAGCAGTCCCGGACAGCACAATGAGCAGTTCTTC	CASSPGQHNEQFF
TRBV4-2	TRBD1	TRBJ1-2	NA	TGTGCCAGCAGCCAGACAGGGGGCCAGGGCTACACCTTC	CASSQTGGQGYTF
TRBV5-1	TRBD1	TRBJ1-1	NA	TGCGCCAGTTCCGGGACAGGGACCACTGAAGCTTTCTTT	CASSGTGTTEAFF
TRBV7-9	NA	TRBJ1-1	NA	TGTGCCAGCAGCTTAGGACAGAACACTGAAGCTTTCTTT	CASSLGQNTEAFF
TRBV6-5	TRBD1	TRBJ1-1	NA	TGTGCCAGCAGTTACCAGCCTAAACAGGGGAGAGCTTTCTTT	CASSYQPKQGRAFF
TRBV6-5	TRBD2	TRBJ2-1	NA	TGTGCCAGCGATAGCGGGGGCACCTACAATGAGCAGTTCTTC	CASDSGGTYNEQFF
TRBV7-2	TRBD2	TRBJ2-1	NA	TGTGCCAGCAGCCCCACAGGACTAGCGGGAGGCGGTGAGCAGTTCTTC	CASSPTGLAGGGEQFF
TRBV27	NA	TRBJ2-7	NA	TGTGCCAGCAGTTCAACGGGGGAGCAGTACTTC	CASSSTGEQYF
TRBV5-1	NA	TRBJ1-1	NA	TGCGCCAGCAGCTTGGGCAGGCCTGATGGGAGCACTGAAGCTTTCTTT	CASSLGRPDGSTEAFF
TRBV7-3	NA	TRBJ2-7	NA	TGTGCCAGCAGCTTAGAACAGGGCTACGAGCAGTACTTC	CASSLEQGYEQYF
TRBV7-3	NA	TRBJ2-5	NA	TGTGCCAGCAGCTCACTAGCTCAAGAGACCCAGTACTTC	CASSSLAQETQYF
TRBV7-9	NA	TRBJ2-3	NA	TGTGCCAGCAGCTTCGTGGGAGACGGCACAGATACGCAGTATTTT	CASSFVGDGTDTQYF
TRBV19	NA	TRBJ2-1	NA	TGTGCCAGTAGTATAGGGTGGGGGGTGTACAATGAGCAGTTCTTC	CASSIGWGVYNEQFF
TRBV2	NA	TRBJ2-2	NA	TGTGCCAGCAGTGACGCCGGGGAGCTGTTTTTT	CASSDAGELFF
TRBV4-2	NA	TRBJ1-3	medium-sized	TGTGCCAGCAGCCAAGAGGAGTACTCTGGAAACACCATATATTTT	CASSQEEYSGNTIYF
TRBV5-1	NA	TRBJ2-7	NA	TGCGCCAGCAGCTTTGACTCCTCCTACGAGCAGTACTTC	CASSFDSSYEQYF
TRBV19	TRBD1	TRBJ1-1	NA	TGTGCCAGTAGCCCTACCGGGACAGTGTGGACTGAAGCTTTCTTT	CASSPTGTVWTEAFF
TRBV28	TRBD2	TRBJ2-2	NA	TGTGCCAGCCGAGTCCCGGGACTAGCGAACGGGGAGCTGTTTTTT	CASRVPGLANGELFF
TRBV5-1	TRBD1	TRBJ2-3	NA	TGCGCCAGCAGCTCACAGGGGACCATGCCGACAGATACGCAGTATTTT	CASSSQGTMPTDTQYF
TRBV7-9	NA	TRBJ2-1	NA	TGTGCCAGCAGCCCGGAGCTCTTCTCCTACAATGAGCAGTTCTTC	CASSPELFSYNEQFF
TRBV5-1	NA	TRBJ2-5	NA	TGCGCCAGCAGCTTGGGACTAGGTGAAGAGACCCAGTACTTC	CASSLGLGEETQYF
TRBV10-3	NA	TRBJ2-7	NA	TGTGCCATCAGTGGAGGGGGAGCGCCCTACGAGCAGTACTTC	CAISGGGAPYEQYF
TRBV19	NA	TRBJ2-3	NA	TGTGCCAGTAATGGAGACCCAGTCACAGATACGCAGTATTTT	CASNGDPVTDTQYF
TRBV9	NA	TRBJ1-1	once	TGTGCCAGCAGCGTTTCAGGGGTGGGTTTCGCTTTCTTT	CASSVSGVGFAFF
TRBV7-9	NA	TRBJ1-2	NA	TGTGCCAGCAGCTCTCGGACGGGGAACTATGGCTACACCTTC	CASSSRTGNYGYTF
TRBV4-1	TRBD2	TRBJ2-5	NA	TGCGCCAGCAGCCAAGATTTACTAGCGGGGAGTATTGAGACCCAGTACTTC	CASSQDLLAGSIETQYF
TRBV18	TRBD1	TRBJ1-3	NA	TGTGCCAGCTCAACGACAGGGGCAAACTCTGGAAACACCATATATTTT	CASSTTGANSGNTIYF
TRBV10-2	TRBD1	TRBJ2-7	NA	TGCGCCAGCCAGGGACAGGGAGTAGGGGAGCAGTACTTC	CASQGQGVGEQYF